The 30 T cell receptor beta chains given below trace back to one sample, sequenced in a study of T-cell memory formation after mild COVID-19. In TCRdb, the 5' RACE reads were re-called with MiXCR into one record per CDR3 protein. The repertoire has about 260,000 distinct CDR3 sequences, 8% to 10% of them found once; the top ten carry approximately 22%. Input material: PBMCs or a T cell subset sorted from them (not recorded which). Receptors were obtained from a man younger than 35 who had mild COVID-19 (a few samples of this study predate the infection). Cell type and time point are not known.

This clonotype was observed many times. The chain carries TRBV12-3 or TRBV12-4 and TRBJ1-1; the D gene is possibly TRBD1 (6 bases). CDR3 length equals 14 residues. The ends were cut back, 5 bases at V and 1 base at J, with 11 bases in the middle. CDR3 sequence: CASSRLGGNTEAFF. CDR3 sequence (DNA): TGTGCCAGCAGTCGTCTAGGGGGGAACACTGAAGCTTTCTTT.

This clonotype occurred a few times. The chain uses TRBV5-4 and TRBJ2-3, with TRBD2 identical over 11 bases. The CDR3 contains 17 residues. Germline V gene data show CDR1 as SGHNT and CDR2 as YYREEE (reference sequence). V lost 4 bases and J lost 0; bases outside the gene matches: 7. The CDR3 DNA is TGTGCCAGCAGCCGTCCCGGGACTAGCGGCAGCACAGATACGCAGTATTTT. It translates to CASSRPGTSGSTDTQYF.

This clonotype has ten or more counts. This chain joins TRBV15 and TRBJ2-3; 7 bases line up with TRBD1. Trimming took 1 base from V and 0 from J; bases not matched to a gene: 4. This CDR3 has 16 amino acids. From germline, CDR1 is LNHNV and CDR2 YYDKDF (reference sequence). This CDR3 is CATSRGTGLSTDTQYF. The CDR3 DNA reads TGTGCCACCAGCAGAGGGACAGGCCTAAGCACAGATACGCAGTATTTT. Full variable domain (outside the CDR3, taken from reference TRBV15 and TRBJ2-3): DAMVIQNPRYQVTQFGKPVTLSCSQTLNHNVMYWYQQKSSQAPKLLFHYYDKDFNNEADTPDNFQSRRPNTSFCFLDIRSPGLGDTAMYLCATSRGTGLSTDTQYFGPGTRLTVL.

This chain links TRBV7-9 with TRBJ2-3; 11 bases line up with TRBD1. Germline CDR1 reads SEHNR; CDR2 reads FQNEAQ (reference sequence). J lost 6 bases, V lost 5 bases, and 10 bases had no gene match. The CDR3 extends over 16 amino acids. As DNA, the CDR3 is TGTGCCAGCAGCCCGAGGACAGGGGGCGAAAGGGATACGCAGTATTTT. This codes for CASSPRTGGERDTQYF.

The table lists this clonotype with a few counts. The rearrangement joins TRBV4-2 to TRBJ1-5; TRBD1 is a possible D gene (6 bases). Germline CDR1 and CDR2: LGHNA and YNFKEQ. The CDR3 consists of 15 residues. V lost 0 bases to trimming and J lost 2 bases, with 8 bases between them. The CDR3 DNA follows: TGTGCCAGCAGCCAAGATGGGGGGCGCAATCAGCCCCAGCATTTT. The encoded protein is CASSQDGGRNQPQHF.

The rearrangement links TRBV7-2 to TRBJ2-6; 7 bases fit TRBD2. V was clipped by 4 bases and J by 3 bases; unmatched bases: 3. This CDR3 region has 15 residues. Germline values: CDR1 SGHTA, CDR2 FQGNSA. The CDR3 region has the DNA TGTGCCAGCAGCTGGGGGGGGTTTGGGGCCAACGTCCTGACTTTC. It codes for CASSWGGFGANVLTF.

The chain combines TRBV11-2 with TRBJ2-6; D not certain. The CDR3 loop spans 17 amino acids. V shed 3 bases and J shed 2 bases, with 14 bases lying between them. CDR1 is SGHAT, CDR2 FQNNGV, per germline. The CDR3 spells CASSLVFWGTGANVLTF. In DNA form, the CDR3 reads TGTGCCAGCAGCTTGGTCTTTTGGGGAACTGGGGCCAACGTCCTGACTTTC.

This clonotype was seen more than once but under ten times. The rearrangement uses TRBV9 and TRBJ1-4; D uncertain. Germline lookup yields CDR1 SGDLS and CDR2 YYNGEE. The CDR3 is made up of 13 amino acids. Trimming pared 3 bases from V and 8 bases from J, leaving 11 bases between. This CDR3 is CASSGPHGEKLFF. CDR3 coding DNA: TGTGCCAGCAGCGGACCCCACGGGGAAAAACTGTTTTTT. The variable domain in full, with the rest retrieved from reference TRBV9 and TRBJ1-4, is DSGVTQTPKHLITATGQRVTLRCSPRSGDLSVYWYQQSLDQGLQFLIQYYNGEERAKGNILERFSAQQFPDLHSELNLSSLELGDSALYFCASSGPHGEKLFFGSGTQLSVL.

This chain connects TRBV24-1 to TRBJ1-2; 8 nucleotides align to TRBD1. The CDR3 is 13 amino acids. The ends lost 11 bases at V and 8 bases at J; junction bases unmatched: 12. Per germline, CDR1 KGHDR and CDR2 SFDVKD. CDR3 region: CAIGQGSTYGYTF. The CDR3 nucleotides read TGTGCCATCGGACAGGGCTCGACCTACGGCTACACCTTC.

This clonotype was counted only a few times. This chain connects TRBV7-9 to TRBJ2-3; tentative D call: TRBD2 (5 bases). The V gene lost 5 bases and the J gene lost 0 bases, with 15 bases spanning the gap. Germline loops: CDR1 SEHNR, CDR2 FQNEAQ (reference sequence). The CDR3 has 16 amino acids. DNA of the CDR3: TGTGCCAGCAGCCTTACCCGAGCGGAGAGCACAGATACGCAGTATTTT. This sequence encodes CASSLTRAESTDTQYF.

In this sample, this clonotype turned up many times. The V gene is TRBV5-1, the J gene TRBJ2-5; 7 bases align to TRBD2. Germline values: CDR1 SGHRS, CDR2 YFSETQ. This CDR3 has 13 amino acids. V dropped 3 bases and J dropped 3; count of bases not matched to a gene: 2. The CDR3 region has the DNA TGCGCCAGCAGCTATGGGGGGGAAGAGACCCAGTACTTC. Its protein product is CASSYGGEETQYF.

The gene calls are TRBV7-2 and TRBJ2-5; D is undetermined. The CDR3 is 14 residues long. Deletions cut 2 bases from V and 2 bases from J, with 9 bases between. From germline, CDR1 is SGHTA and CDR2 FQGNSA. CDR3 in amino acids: CASSLLWEQETQYF. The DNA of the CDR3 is TGTGCCAGCAGCTTACTCTGGGAACAAGAGACCCAGTACTTC.

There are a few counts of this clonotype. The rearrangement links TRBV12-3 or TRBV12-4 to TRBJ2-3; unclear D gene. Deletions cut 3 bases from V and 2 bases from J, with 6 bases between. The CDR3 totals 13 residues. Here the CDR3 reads CASSFELTDTQYF. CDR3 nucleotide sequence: TGTGCCAGCAGTTTCGAGCTCACAGATACGCAGTATTTT.

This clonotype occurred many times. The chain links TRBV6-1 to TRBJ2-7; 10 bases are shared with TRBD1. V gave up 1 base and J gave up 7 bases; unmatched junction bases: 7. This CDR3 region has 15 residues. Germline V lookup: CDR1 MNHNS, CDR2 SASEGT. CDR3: CASSEVGTGVWEQYF. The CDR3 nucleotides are TGTGCCAGCAGTGAAGTTGGGACAGGGGTTTGGGAGCAGTACTTC.

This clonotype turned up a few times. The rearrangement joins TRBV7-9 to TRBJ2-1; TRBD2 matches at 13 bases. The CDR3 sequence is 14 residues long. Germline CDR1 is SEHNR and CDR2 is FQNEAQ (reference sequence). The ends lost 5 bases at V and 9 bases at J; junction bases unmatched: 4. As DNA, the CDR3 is TGTGCCAGCAGCGGATGGACTAGCGGGGGTGAGCAGTTCTTC. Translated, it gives CASSGWTSGGEQFF.

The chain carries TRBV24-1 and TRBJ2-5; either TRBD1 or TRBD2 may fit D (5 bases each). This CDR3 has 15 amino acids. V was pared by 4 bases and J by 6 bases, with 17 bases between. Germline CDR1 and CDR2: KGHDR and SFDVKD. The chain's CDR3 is CATSDPGTRAKTQYF. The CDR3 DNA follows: TGTGCCACCAGTGACCCCGGGACCCGCGCGAAGACCCAGTACTTC.

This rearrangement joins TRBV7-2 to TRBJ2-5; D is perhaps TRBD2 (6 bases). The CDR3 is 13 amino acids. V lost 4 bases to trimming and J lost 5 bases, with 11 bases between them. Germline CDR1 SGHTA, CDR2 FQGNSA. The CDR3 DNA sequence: TGTGCCAGCAGCTGGACCCGGGGGGAGACCCAGTACTTC. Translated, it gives CASSWTRGETQYF.

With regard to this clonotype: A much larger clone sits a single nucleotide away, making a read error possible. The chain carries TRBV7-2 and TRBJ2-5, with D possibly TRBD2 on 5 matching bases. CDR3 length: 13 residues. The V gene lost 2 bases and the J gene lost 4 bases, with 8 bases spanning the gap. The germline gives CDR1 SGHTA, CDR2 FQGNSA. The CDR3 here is CASSLCGSETQYF. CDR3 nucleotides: TGTGCCAGCAGCTTATGCGGGTCAGAGACCCAGTACTTC.

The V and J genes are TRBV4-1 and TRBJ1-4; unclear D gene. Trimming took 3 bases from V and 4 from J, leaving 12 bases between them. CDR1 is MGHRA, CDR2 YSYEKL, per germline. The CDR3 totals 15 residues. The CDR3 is CASSQGSGVNEKLFF. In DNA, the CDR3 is TGCGCCAGCAGCCAGGGATCCGGGGTTAATGAAAAACTGTTTTTT.

CDR3 sequence (DNA): TGCGCCAGCAGCACCCCCGACAGGGGGAACACTGAAGCTTTCTTT. This translates into CASSTPDRGNTEAFF. The rearrangement joins TRBV5-1 to TRBJ1-1, with TRBD1 matching over 8 bases. Germline V gene sequence: CDR1 SGHRS, CDR2 YFSETQ. The CDR3 is 15 amino acids. The trim removed 4 bases at V and 1 base at J, leaving 6 bases unmatched.

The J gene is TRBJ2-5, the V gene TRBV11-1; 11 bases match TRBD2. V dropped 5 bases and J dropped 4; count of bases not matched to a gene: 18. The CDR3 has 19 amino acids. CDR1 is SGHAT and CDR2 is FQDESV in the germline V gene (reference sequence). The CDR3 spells CASSGSSGRSGGAGETQYF. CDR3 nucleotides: TGTGCCAGCAGCGGTTCGTCGGGACGTAGCGGGGGGGCCGGAGAGACCCAGTACTTC. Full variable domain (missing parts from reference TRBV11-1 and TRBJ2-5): EAEVAQSPRYKITEKSQAVAFWCDPISGHATLYWYRQILGQGPELLVQFQDESVVDDSQLPKDRFSAERLKGVDSTLKIQPAELGDSAMYLCASSGSSGRSGGAGETQYFGPGTRLLVL.

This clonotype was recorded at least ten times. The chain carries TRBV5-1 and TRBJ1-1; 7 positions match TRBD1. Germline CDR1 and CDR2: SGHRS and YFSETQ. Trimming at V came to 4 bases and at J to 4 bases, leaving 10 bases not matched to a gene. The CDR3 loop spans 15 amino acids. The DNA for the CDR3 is TGCGCCAGCAGCCCATCCACAGGGGATGTCACTGAAGCTTTCTTT. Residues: CASSPSTGDVTEAFF.

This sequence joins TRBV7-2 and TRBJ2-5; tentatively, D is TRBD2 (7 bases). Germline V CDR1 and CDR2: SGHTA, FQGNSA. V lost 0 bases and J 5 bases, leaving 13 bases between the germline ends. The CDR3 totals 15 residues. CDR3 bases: TGTGCCAGCAGCTTAGCGGGGGGGCCATGGGAGACCCAGTACTTC. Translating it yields CASSLAGGPWETQYF.

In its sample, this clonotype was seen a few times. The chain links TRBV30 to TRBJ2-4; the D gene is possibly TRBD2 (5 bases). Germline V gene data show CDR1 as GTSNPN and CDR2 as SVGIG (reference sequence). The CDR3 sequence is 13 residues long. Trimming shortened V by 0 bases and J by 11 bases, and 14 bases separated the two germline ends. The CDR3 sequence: CAWSVEGQSVQYF. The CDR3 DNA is TGTGCCTGGAGTGTCGAGGGCCAAAGCGTTCAGTACTTC.

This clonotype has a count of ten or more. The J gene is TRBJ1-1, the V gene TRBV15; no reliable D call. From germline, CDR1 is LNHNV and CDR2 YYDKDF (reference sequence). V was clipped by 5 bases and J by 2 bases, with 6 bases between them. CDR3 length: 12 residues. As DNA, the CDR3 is TGTGCCACCAGCGGGAGAAACACTGAAGCTTTCTTT. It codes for CATSGRNTEAFF.

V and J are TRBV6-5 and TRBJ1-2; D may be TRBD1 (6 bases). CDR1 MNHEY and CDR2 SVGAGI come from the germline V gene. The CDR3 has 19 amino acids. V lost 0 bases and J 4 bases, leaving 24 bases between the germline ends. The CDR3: CASSYSSTADRLVGYGYTF. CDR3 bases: TGTGCCAGCAGTTACTCATCCACCGCCGACAGGCTGGTGGGCTATGGCTACACCTTC.

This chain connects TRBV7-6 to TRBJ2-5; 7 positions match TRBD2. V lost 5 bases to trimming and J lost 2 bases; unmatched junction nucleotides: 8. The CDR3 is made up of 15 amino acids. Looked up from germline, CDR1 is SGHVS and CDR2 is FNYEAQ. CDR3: CASSRRVGGQETQYF. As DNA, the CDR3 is TGTGCCAGCAGCCGACGCGTCGGGGGGCAAGAGACCCAGTACTTC.

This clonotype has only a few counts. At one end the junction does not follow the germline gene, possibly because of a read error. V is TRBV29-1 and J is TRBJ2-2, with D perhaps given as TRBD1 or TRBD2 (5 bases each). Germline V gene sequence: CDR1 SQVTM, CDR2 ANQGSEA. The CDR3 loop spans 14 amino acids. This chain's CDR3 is CSVERDQNPGELFF. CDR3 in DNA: TGCAGCGTTGAAAGGGACCAGAACCCCGGGGAGCTGTTTTTT.

The CDR3 DNA reads as TGCGCCAGCAGCCATTTTTCAACTAGCGGGGGGAACCAAGAGACCCAGTACTTC. Translation gives CASSHFSTSGGNQETQYF. This chain connects TRBV4-3 to TRBJ2-5; 12 nucleotides match TRBD2. V lost 3 bases to trimming and J lost 0 bases; unmatched junction nucleotides: 8. The CDR3 extends over 18 amino acids. Germline V lookup: CDR1 LGHNA, CDR2 YSLEER.

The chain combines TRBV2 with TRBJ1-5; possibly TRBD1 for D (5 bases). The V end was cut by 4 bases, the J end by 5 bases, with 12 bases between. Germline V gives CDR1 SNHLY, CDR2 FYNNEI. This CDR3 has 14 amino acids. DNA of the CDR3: TGTGCCAGCAGTGGCAGGGCCCGGGATCAGCCCCAGCATTTT. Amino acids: CASSGRARDQPQHF.